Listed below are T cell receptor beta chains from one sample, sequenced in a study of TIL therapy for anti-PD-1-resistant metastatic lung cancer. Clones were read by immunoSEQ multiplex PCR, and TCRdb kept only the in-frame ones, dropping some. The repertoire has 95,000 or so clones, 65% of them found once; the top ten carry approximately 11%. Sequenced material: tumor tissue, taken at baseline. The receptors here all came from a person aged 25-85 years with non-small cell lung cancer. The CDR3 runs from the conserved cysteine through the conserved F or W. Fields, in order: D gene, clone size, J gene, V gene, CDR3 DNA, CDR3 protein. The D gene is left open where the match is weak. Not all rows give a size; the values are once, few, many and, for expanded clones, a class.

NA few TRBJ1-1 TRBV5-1 TGCGCCAGCCAATTGGGGGGGGCAATCAACACTGAAGCTTTCTTT CASQLGGAINTEAFF
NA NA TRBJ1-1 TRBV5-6 TGTGCCAGCAGCATACTCAGGAACACTGAAGCTTTCTTT CASSILRNTEAFF
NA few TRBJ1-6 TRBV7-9 TGTGCCAGCAGCCCCTATTTACAGACAGGACCCCATTCACCCCTCCACTTT CASSPYLQTGPHSPLHF
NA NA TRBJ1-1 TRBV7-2 TGTGCCAGCAGCTTAGAATTTGGGCACCCGAACACTGAAGCTTTCTTT CASSLEFGHPNTEAFF
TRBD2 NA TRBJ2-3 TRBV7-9 TGTGCCAGCAGCCTGTGGTCTAGCGGGGGGTCGGATACGCAGTATTTT CASSLWSSGGSDTQYF
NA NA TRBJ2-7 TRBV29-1 TGCAGCGCCCTGGGCAACTACGAGCAGTACTTC CSALGNYEQYF
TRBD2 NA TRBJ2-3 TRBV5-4 TGTGCCAGCGGGCAGCGGGGTTTCTCAGCAGATACGCAGTATTTT CASGQRGFSADTQYF
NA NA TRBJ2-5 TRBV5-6 TGTGCCAGCAGCTTCTGGGACCCCAGCCAAGAGACCCAGTACTTC CASSFWDPSQETQYF
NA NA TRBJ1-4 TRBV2 TGTGCCAGCGCGATTATTAATAATGAAAAACTGTTTTTT CASAIINNEKLFF
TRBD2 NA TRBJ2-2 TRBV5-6 TGTGCCAGCAGCTTAAGCGGGAGAGCCACCGGGGAGCTGTTTTTT CASSLSGRATGELFF
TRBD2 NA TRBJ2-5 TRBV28 TGTGCCAGCAGTCCCGGACTAGCGGGACAGCTAACCCACCAAGAGACCCAGTACTTC CASSPGLAGQLTHQETQYF
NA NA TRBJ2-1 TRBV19 TGTGCCAGTAGTCCGGGACTCCCCAACAATGAGCAGTTCTTC CASSPGLPNNEQFF
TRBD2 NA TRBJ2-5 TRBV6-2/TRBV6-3 TGTGCCAGCAGTTACCCGGGACTAGCGGTCCTAGATAGGGAGACCCAGTACTTC CASSYPGLAVLDRETQYF
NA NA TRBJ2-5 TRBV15 TGTGCCACCAGCAGAGATAGGGGGTCACAAGAGACCCAGTACTTC CATSRDRGSQETQYF
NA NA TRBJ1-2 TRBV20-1 TGCAGTGCTAGTCGAACAGGGTGGGCGAATGGCTACACCTTC CSASRTGWANGYTF
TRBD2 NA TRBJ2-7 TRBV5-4 TGTGCCAGCAGCTTGGACGGCGGGAGGAGGTACGAGCAGTACTTC CASSLDGGRRYEQYF